A selection of T cell receptor beta chains follows, all from one sample in a study of tumor-infiltrating lymphocytes in localized non-small cell lung cancer. Some clones are missing from TCRdb's copy, which holds only in-frame ones; the method was immunoSEQ multiplex PCR. The sample includes under 8,500 clones, 65% to 85% of them seen just once. The source material was lung tumor tissue. The receptors derive from a human donor with non-small cell lung cancer. The CDR3 runs from the conserved cysteine through the conserved F or W. Fields, in order: clone size, J gene, V gene, D gene, CDR3 DNA, CDR3 protein. A D gene is named only where the DNA matches it firmly. Rows give clone size only sometimes, using once, few, many, or a class for an expanded clone.

abundance: NA
j_gene: TRBJ2-1
v_gene: TRBV6-6
d_gene: TRBD1
CDR3nt: TGTGCCAGCACGAACAGACAGGGGGGTGAGCAGTTCTTC
CDR3aa: CASTNRQGGEQFF

abundance: NA
j_gene: TRBJ1-6
v_gene: TRBV10-3
d_gene: TRBD1
CDR3nt: TGTGCCATGCGACAGGGGGCCGATTCACCCCTCCACTTT
CDR3aa: CAMRQGADSPLHF

abundance: NA
j_gene: TRBJ2-7
v_gene: TRBV14
d_gene: TRBD2
CDR3nt: TGTGCCAGCAGCCAAGATGGGTCAGCGGGAGTCTACGAGCAGTACTTC
CDR3aa: CASSQDGSAGVYEQYF

abundance: NA
j_gene: TRBJ1-1
v_gene: TRBV5-4
d_gene: TRBD1
CDR3nt: TGTGCCAGCAGCCGAAGCACTGGACAGGGGTACTCTGAAGCTTCCTTT
CDR3aa: CASSRSTGQGYSEASF

abundance: few
j_gene: TRBJ1-2
v_gene: TRBV27
d_gene: NA
CDR3nt: TGTGCCACTTCCCCCGGAGGGCAGACCTATGGCTACACCTTC
CDR3aa: CATSPGGQTYGYTF

abundance: NA
j_gene: TRBJ2-7
v_gene: TRBV4-2
d_gene: NA
CDR3nt: TGTGCCAGCAGCCAAGATCGGACAGCAGCATCCATGACCTACGAGCAGTACTTC
CDR3aa: CASSQDRTAASMTYEQYF

abundance: NA
j_gene: TRBJ1-2
v_gene: TRBV4-1
d_gene: NA
CDR3nt: TGCGCCAGCAGCCAAGAAAACACCGACAACTATGGCTACACCTTC
CDR3aa: CASSQENTDNYGYTF

abundance: once
j_gene: TRBJ1-1
v_gene: TRBV30
d_gene: NA
CDR3nt: TGTGCCTGGAGTGTAGGGAATTTGAACACTGAAGCTTTCTTT
CDR3aa: CAWSVGNLNTEAFF

abundance: NA
j_gene: TRBJ1-5
v_gene: TRBV7-9
d_gene: TRBD1
CDR3nt: TGTGCCAGCAGCTTAGAGGGGGCAAGTCAGCCCCAGCATTTT
CDR3aa: CASSLEGASQPQHF

abundance: once
j_gene: TRBJ2-5
v_gene: TRBV11-2
d_gene: NA
CDR3nt: TGTGCCAGCAGCTTCGTAGGGGAGACCCAGTACTTC
CDR3aa: CASSFVGETQYF

abundance: NA
j_gene: TRBJ1-1
v_gene: TRBV6-6
d_gene: NA
CDR3nt: TGTGCCAGCAGTTACACGAGGGGATCGAGCACTGAAGCTTTCTTT
CDR3aa: CASSYTRGSSTEAFF

abundance: NA
j_gene: TRBJ2-7
v_gene: TRBV28
d_gene: TRBD1
CDR3nt: TGTGCCAGCAGTACCGGACAGGCTTCCTACGAGCAGTACTTC
CDR3aa: CASSTGQASYEQYF

abundance: NA
j_gene: TRBJ1-6
v_gene: TRBV7-8
d_gene: NA
CDR3nt: TGTGCCAGCAGTCAGATGAATCCTAATTCACCCCTCCACTTT
CDR3aa: CASSQMNPNSPLHF

abundance: NA
j_gene: TRBJ2-7
v_gene: TRBV29-1
d_gene: NA
CDR3nt: TGCAGCGTTCTGGGCAACTACGAGCAGTACTTC
CDR3aa: CSVLGNYEQYF

abundance: NA
j_gene: TRBJ1-2
v_gene: TRBV9
d_gene: NA
CDR3nt: TGTGCCAGCAGCCCCCGCCTGGCGGACTATGGCTACACCTTC
CDR3aa: CASSPRLADYGYTF

abundance: NA
j_gene: TRBJ2-3
v_gene: TRBV2
d_gene: TRBD2
CDR3nt: TGTGCCAGCATATTCGCGGGAGCGGCAGATACGCAGTATTTT
CDR3aa: CASIFAGAADTQYF

abundance: NA
j_gene: TRBJ1-1
v_gene: TRBV7-9
d_gene: NA
CDR3nt: TGTGCCAGCAGCTTACCCCGTTCGGGGGCGATTACTGAAGCTTTCTTT
CDR3aa: CASSLPRSGAITEAFF

abundance: NA
j_gene: TRBJ2-7
v_gene: TRBV5-5
d_gene: NA
CDR3nt: TGTGCCAGCAGCTTGGGTACCTACGAGCAGTACTTC
CDR3aa: CASSLGTYEQYF

abundance: once
j_gene: TRBJ2-1
v_gene: TRBV2
d_gene: NA
CDR3nt: TGTGCCAGCACACAAGGATCGTCCTACAATGAGCAGTTCTTC
CDR3aa: CASTQGSSYNEQFF

abundance: NA
j_gene: TRBJ1-1
v_gene: TRBV2
d_gene: NA
CDR3nt: TGTGCCAGCAGTGAAGCGGTCCGCCGCGGAGCTTTCTTT
CDR3aa: CASSEAVRRGAFF

abundance: NA
j_gene: TRBJ2-5
v_gene: TRBV29-1
d_gene: NA
CDR3nt: TGCAGCGGGGGAGAGAGCCAAGAGACCCAGTACTTC
CDR3aa: CSGGESQETQYF